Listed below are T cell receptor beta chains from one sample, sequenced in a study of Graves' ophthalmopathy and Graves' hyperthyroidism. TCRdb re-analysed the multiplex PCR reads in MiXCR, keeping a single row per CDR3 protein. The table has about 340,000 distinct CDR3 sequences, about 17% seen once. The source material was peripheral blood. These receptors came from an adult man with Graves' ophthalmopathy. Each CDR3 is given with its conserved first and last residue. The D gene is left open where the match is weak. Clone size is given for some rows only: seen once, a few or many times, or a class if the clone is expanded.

TGCAGTGCTAGAGCGTCCGGGACTCCGACCCACGAGCAGTACTTC	CSARASGTPTHEQYF	.	TRBV20-1	many	15	TRBJ2-7
TGCGCCAGCAGTCCCCTTGGGGCCGGGACAGGGTTAACCGGGGAGCTGTTTTTT	CASSPLGAGTGLTGELFF	TRBD1	TRBV5-1	many	18	TRBJ2-2
TGCAGTGCTAGACGGAACACTGAAGCTTTCTTT	CSARRNTEAFF	.	TRBV20-1	many	11	TRBJ1-1
TGCAGTGCTAGAGGAGAGACCCCGGGTGCCTACGAGCAGTACTTC	CSARGETPGAYEQYF	.	TRBV20-1	many	15	TRBJ2-7
TGCGCCAGCAGCTTGCTACAGGTCACCGGGGAGCTGTTTTTT	CASSLLQVTGELFF	.	TRBV5-1	many	14	TRBJ2-2
TGTGCCAGCAGTTCCTCGACGGTGAATCAGCCCCAGCATTTT	CASSSSTVNQPQHF	.	TRBV12-3/TRBV12-4	many	14	TRBJ1-5
TGTGCCAGCAGTCGACAGGGCTACTATGGCTACACCTTC	CASSRQGYYGYTF	TRBD1	TRBV27	.	13	TRBJ1-2
TGTGCCAGCAGCCAAGAGGCCGTATCGGAGACCCAGTACTTC	CASSQEAVSETQYF	.	TRBV3-1	many	14	TRBJ2-5
TGTGCCAGCAGTCCCGATCTTGGGGGCTATGGCTACACCTTC	CASSPDLGGYGYTF	.	TRBV9	many	14	TRBJ1-2
TGTGCCAGCAGTCTGCCAGGGACGTCAAGGAACACCATATATTTT	CASSLPGTSRNTIYF	.	TRBV12-3/TRBV12-4	many	15	TRBJ1-3